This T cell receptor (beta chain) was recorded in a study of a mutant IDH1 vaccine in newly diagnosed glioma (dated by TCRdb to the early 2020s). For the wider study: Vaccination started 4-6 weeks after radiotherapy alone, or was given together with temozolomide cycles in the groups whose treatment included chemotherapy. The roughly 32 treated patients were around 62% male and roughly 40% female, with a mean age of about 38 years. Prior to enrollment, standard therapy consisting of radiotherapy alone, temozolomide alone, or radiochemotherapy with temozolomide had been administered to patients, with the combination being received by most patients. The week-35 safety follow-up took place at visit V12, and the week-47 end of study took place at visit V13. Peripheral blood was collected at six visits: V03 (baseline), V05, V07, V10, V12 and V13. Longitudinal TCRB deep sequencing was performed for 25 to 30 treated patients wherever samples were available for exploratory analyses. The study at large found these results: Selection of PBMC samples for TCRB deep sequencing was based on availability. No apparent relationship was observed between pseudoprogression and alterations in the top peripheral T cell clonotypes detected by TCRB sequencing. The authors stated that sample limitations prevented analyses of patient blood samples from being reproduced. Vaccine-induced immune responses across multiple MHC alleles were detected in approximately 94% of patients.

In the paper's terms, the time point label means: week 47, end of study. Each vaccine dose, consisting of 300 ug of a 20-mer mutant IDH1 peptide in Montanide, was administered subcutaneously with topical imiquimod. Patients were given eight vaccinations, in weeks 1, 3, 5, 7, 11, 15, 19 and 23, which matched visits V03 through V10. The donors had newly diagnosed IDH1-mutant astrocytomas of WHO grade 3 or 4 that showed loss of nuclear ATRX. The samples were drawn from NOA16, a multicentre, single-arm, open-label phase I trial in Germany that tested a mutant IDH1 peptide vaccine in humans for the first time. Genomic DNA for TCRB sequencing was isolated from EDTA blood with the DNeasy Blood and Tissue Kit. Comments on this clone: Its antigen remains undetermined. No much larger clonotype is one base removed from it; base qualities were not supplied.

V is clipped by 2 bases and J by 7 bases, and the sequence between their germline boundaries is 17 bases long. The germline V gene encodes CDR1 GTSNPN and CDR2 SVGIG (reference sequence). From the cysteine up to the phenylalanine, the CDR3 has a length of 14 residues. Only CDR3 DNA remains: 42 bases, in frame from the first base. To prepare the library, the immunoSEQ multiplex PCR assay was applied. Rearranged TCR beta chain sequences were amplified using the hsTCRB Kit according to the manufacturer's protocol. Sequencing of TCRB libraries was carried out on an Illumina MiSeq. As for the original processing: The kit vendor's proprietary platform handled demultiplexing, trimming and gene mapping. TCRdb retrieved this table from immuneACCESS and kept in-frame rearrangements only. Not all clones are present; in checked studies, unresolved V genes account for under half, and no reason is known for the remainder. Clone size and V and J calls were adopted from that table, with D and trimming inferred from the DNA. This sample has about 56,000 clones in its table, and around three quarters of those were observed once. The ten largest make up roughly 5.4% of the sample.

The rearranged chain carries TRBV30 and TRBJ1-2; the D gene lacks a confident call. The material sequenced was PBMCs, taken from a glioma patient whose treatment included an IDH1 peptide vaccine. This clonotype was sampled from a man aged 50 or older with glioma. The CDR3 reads CAWSLGRIAGGYTF. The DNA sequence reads TGTGCCTGGAGTCTGGGCAGAATCGCGGGTGGCTACACCTTC. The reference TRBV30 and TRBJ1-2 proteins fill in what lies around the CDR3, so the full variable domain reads SQTIHQWPATLVQPVGSPLSLECTVEGTSNPNLYWYRQAAGRGLQLLFYSVGIGQISSEVPQNLSASRPQDRQFILSSKKLLLSDSGFYLCAWSLGRIAGGYTFGSGTRLTVV.